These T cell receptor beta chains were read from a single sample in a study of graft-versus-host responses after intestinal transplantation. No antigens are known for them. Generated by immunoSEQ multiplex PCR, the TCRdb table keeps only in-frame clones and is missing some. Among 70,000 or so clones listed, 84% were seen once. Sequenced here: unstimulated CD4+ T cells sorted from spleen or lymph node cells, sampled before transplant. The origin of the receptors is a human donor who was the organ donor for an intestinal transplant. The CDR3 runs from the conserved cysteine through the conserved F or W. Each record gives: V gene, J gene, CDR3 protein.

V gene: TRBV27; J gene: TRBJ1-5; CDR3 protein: CASSPLAGQGERQPQHF
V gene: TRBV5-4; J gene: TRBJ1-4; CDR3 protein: CASSLGGQGSPEKLFF
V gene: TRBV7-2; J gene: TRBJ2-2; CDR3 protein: CASSWTGGTGELFF
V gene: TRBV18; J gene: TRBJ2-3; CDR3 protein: CASSPFPLAGALTDTQYF
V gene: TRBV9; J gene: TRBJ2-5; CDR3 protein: CASSVNGDVGETQYF
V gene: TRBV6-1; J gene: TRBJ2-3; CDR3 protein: CASSVLGLAGGPDTQYF
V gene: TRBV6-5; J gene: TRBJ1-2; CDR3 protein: CATSYRGEGYTF
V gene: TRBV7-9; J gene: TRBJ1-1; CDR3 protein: CASSLRQGGSTEAFF
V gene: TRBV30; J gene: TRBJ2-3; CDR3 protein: CAWSVSGGTDTQYF
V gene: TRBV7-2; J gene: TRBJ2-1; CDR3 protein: CASSPSPSYEQFF
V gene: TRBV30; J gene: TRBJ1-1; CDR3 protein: CACSRGQRTEAFF
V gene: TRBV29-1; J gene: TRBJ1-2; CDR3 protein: CSVDYRGVGTNYGYTF
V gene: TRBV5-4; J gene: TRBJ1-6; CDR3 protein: CASSLKGQGGAPLHF
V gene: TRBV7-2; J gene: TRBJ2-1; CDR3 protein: CASSLLVGSHEQFF
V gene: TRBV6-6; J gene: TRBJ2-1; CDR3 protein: CASSYSGTSNEQFF
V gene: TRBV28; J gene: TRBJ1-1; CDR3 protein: CASSLYRGATEAFF